This T cell receptor (beta chain) was captured in a study of human T cells and chemical hapten exposure. Attachment of unique molecular identifiers to individual cDNA molecules was performed in the library. TCRdb re-called the RACE reads through MiXCR, storing one row per CDR3 protein. The sample holds 380,000 or so distinct CDR3 sequences, nearly 5% seen once. Time point denoted: patch test 1, 2 weeks after DPC sensitization. Treatment here: therapeutic diphenylcyclopropenone sensitization with weekly scalp DPC. This clonotype has a count of ten or more. What it binds is unknown. V gave up 5 bases and J gave up 0 bases, with 17 bases separating them. The germline CDR1 and CDR2 sequences are MNHNS and SASEGT. The CDR3 runs 18 residues. General study findings and limits: The number of TCRs above 1 in 1000 frequency did not change after DPC sensitization. Relative to control repertoires, expanded TCRs gave rise to significantly more large CDR3 similarity clusters.

This clonotype was sampled from a woman aged 45-59 years with alopecia areata. Some clones in this sample may be carry-over from other donors' samples. This rearrangement joins TRBV6-1 to TRBJ2-6; D gene unclear. The specimen comprised whole blood, sampled in connection with sensitization to the hapten diphenylcyclopropenone (DPC). As DNA, the CDR3 is TGTGCCAGCAGTCAACTCCGGGCACTGCCCTCTGGGGCCAACGTCCTGACTTTC. It codes for CASSQLRALPSGANVLTF.